Presented here are 10 T cell receptor beta chains from one specimen sequenced in a study of monozygotic twins with inflammatory bowel disease. TCRdb re-called the 5' RACE reads and gives one entry per CDR3 protein, without DNA. Across 420,000 or so distinct CDR3 sequences, the top ten clones capture about 2.3% of the sample. Sequenced input: blood. The origin of the receptors is a human donor with ulcerative colitis or Crohn's disease, or a healthy co-twin of an affected twin (not recorded which).

The V and J genes are TRBV5-6 and TRBJ2-1; TCRdb indicates TRBD1, and absent DNA this call remains unverified. The CDR3 covers 17 residues. Looked up from germline, CDR1 is SGHDT and CDR2 is YYEEEE. This CDR3 is CASSLRGRLLPDDEQFF.

The chain employs TRBV6-5 and TRBJ1-5. The CDR3 has 14 amino acids. CDR1 and CDR2 (germline): MNHEY, SVGAGI. The CDR3 here is CASSYSRSTQPQHF.

This chain links TRBV5-4 with TRBJ2-2. CDR3 length: 16 residues. Germline-derived CDR1 and CDR2 are SGHNT and YYREEE (reference sequence). This CDR3 reads CASSSPGTTYTGELFF.

The chain employs TRBV5-5 and TRBJ1-6; no DNA is available, so the TRBD1 call from TCRdb remains unchecked. The CDR3 is 14 amino acids. From germline, CDR1 is SGHKS and CDR2 YYEKEE (reference sequence). CDR3 region: CASSLGTSNSPLHF.

The chain couples TRBV3-1 to TRBJ2-5. CDR3 length: 13 amino acids. The germline CDR1 and CDR2 sequences are LGHDT and YNNKEL (reference sequence). The CDR3 reads CASSAQMKETQYF.

J is TRBJ2-5 and V is TRBV28; TCRdb names TRBD1, which stays unverified in the absence of DNA. Germline assignment: CDR1 MDHEN and CDR2 SYDVKM. The CDR3 runs to 14 residues. The CDR3 loop reads CATRGQRYQETQYF.

V is TRBV7-9 and J is TRBJ2-2; TCRdb returns TRBD2, unconfirmable since there is no DNA. The CDR3 loop spans 14 amino acids. Germline V gives CDR1 SEHNR, CDR2 FQNEAQ (reference sequence). CDR3 loop: CASSLPASGGELFF.

The J gene is TRBJ2-7, the V gene TRBV5-1; as DNA is missing, the TRBD2 call by TCRdb cannot be tested. This CDR3 is 16 amino acids long. Germline V gene lookup returns CDR1 SGHRS and CDR2 YFSETQ. CDR3 residues: CASSLGRAGALGEQYF.

The chain is built from TRBV10-3 and TRBJ2-5. Looked up from germline, CDR1 is ENHRY and CDR2 is SYGVKD. The CDR3 has 15 residues. CDR3 loop: CAISESNSLGETQYF.

The chain links TRBV5-5 to TRBJ1-5; the TCRdb call, TRBD1, lacks DNA for checking. This CDR3 comprises 18 residues. Germline lookup yields CDR1 SGHKS and CDR2 YYEKEE (reference sequence). The chain's CDR3 is CASSLTGQKIYSNQPQHF.